A single sample gave rise to the 19 T cell receptor beta chains below, sequenced in a study of T cell repertoires in cytomegalovirus infection. TCRdb reanalysed the reads using MiXCR and keeps one entry per CDR3 protein. The table shows approximately 290,000 distinct CDR3 sequences, with about 25% occurring only once. The sample comprised PBMCs. Receptor source: a human donor in good health (CMV status not recorded). Some clones in this sample may be carry-over from other donors' samples.

This clonotype was picked up many times. The rearrangement links TRBV7-2 to TRBJ1-1; 8 bases fit TRBD1. The CDR3 covers 15 residues. CDR1 and CDR2 from the germline V gene are SGHTA and FQGNSA. V dropped 2 bases and J dropped 3; count of bases not matched to a gene: 5. The CDR3 here is CASSLLQGGDTEAFF. The CDR3, as DNA: TGTGCCAGCAGCTTACTACAGGGGGGGGACACTGAAGCTTTCTTT.

In its sample, this clonotype was seen a few times. The chain joins TRBV27 to TRBJ2-4, with 7 nucleotides matching TRBD1. The CDR3 runs to 17 residues. Germline V lookup: CDR1 MNHEY, CDR2 SMNVEV (reference sequence). V trimming: 6 bases; J trimming: 6 bases; junction bases outside the gene matches: 17. The CDR3 sequence: CASSNLLRGGASNIQYF. In nucleotides, the CDR3 is TGTGCCAGCAGCAACCTACTACGAGGGGGCGCATCAAACATTCAGTACTTC.

At least ten counts were recorded for this clonotype. V usage is TRBV7-2 and J usage is TRBJ1-2; D is unresolved. V dropped 5 bases and J dropped 3 bases, with 16 bases sitting between them. The CDR3 sequence is 15 residues long. CDR1 is SGHTA and CDR2 is FQGNSA in the germline V gene. The CDR3 nucleotides read TGTGCCAGCAGCATCGCAATCGGTCCTGACTATGGCTACACCTTC. Amino acids: CASSIAIGPDYGYTF.

This clonotype has just one count. The chain carries TRBV29-1 and TRBJ1-5; TRBD1 is a possible D gene (5 bases). Germline CDR1 SQVTM, CDR2 ANQGSEA. V lost 6 bases and J 4 bases, leaving 16 bases between the germline ends. This CDR3 comprises 14 residues. The CDR3 DNA reads as TGCAGCGTAGGAGGTGGGGGGAGGAATCAGCCCCAGCATTTT. It encodes CSVGGGGRNQPQHF.

This clonotype appeared once. The chain links TRBV7-6 to TRBJ2-1; 9 nucleotides line up with TRBD2. The CDR3 runs to 17 residues. Looked up from germline, CDR1 is SGHVS and CDR2 is FNYEAQ. The J segment lost 6 bases and the V segment lost 5 bases, leaving 14 bases of the junction unmatched. The CDR3 region has the DNA TGTGCCAGCAGCACTCCCTACGGGACTAGCATCATCAATGAGCAGTTCTTC. It specifies CASSTPYGTSIINEQFF.

This chain uses TRBV29-1 with TRBJ2-7; D is undetermined. This CDR3 contains 11 residues. The V end lost 7 bases, the J end lost 2 bases, and 9 bases lay between the germline ends. Looked up from germline, CDR1 is SQVTM and CDR2 is ANQGSEA. DNA for the CDR3: TGCAGCGCCTACGAACCCTACGAGCAGTACTTC. Its translation: CSAYEPYEQYF.

As concerns this clonotype: The junction differs from germline at one of its ends, possibly a read error. V and J are TRBV7-2 and TRBJ2-1, with D uncertain. This CDR3 has 12 amino acids. Germline CDR1 is SGHTA and CDR2 is FQGNSA. As DNA, the CDR3 is TGTGCCAGCAGCTTATATCAAGGCGACCCGATCTTC. This translates into CASSLYQGDPIF.

This clonotype was detected many times. This rearrangement joins TRBV7-2 to TRBJ1-2; D is perhaps TRBD1 (5 bases). This CDR3 is 12 amino acids long. Trimming pared 8 bases from V and 2 bases from J, leaving 9 bases between. The germline V gene has CDR1 SGHTA and CDR2 FQGNSA. Written as DNA, the CDR3 is TGTGCCAGCCTCGGGGGGAACTATGGCTACACCTTC. Translation gives CASLGGNYGYTF.

CDR3 DNA sequence: TGCAGTGCTTTGGGAACTAGCGGGGGGCGGGGGGGGACCCAGTACTTC. Residues: CSALGTSGGRGGTQYF. The chain is built from TRBV20-1 and TRBJ2-5; TRBD2 matches 12 bases. The CDR3 sequence is 16 residues long. Losses at the gene ends were 5 bases for V and 7 bases for J; bases not matched to a gene: 14. Germline V CDR1 and CDR2: DFQATT, SNEGSKA (reference sequence).

V is TRBV29-1 and J is TRBJ1-2; perhaps TRBD1 as D (6 bases). V lost 1 base, J lost 0 bases, and 9 bases lay in between. In germline, CDR1 is SQVTM, CDR2 ANQGSEA. The CDR3 spans 14 residues. The CDR3 is CSVEADRTNYGYTF. DNA for the CDR3: TGCAGCGTTGAAGCGGACAGAACTAACTATGGCTACACCTTC.

The genes are TRBV7-2 and TRBJ2-3; possibly TRBD1 for D (5 bases). V gave up 2 bases and J gave up 2 bases, with 17 bases separating them. CDR1 and CDR2 (germline): SGHTA, FQGNSA. The CDR3 spans 17 residues. The CDR3 coding sequence is TGTGCCAGCAGCTTAATAGGGGCAGGTCTTAACACAGATACGCAGTATTTT. It yields the protein CASSLIGAGLNTDTQYF.

The chain links TRBV20-1 to TRBJ2-1; 8 bases fit TRBD2. The V segment lost 6 bases and the J segment 0 bases; nucleotides outside the gene matches: 4. Germline CDR1 is DFQATT and CDR2 is SNEGSKA (reference sequence). The CDR3 loop spans 14 amino acids. The CDR3 protein is CSAGGGFSYNEQFF. CDR3 nucleotides: TGCAGTGCCGGGGGGGGGTTCTCCTACAATGAGCAGTTCTTC.

This rearrangement joins TRBV20-1 to TRBJ2-1, with TRBD2 matching 10 bases. Germline trimming cut 4 bases from V and 7 bases from J; bases unmatched to any gene: 13. CDR3 length equals 16 residues. Germline V CDR1 and CDR2: DFQATT, SNEGSKA (reference sequence). In nucleotides, the CDR3 is TGCAGTGCTAATCACCCAGCGGGAGGGCGTAAGAATGAGCAGTTCTTC. It is translated as CSANHPAGGRKNEQFF.

This clonotype turned up a few times. J is TRBJ2-3 and V is TRBV12-3 or TRBV12-4; D gene ambiguous. Between the trimmed V and J ends, which lost 8 bases and 6 bases, there was a span of 12 bases. The CDR3 extends over 12 amino acids. CDR3 nucleotides: TGTGCCAGCGGAACCCAGACCGATACGCAGTATTTT. It translates to CASGTQTDTQYF.

In this sample, this clonotype turned up many times. The chain links TRBV6-2 or TRBV6-3 to TRBJ2-7, with D perhaps matching TRBD2 (5 bases). Germline CDR1 MNHEY, CDR2 SVGEGT. The CDR3 runs to 14 residues. Between the trimmed V and J ends, which lost 8 bases and 2 bases, there was a span of 16 bases. The CDR3 loop reads CASHLAQATYEQYF. CDR3 nucleotide sequence: TGTGCCAGCCATCTAGCTCAAGCAACCTACGAGCAGTACTTC.

This clonotype was found a few times. The gene calls are TRBV28 and TRBJ1-5; maybe TRBD1 (6 bases). The CDR3 runs to 15 residues. Trimming stripped 3 bases from V and 4 bases from J, with 13 bases between. CDR1 and CDR2 (germline): MDHEN, SYDVKM. The CDR3 DNA follows: TGTGCCAGCAGTTTCATGATGAGGGGGAATCAGCCCCAGCATTTT. It translates to CASSFMMRGNQPQHF.

This clonotype came up a few times. The rearrangement links TRBV2 to TRBJ1-1; a weak D match, TRBD1 (6 bases). Germline lookup yields CDR1 SNHLY and CDR2 FYNNEI. Trimming shortened V by 8 bases and J by 1 base, and 11 bases separated the two germline ends. This CDR3 has 13 residues. This CDR3 is CASERGRNTEAFF. CDR3 DNA: TGTGCCAGCGAACGGGGGCGGAACACTGAAGCTTTCTTT.

Ten or more counts support this clonotype. The genes are TRBV7-2 and TRBJ1-2; the match to TRBD1 covers 7 bases. CDR3 length: 12 amino acids. Trimming removed 6 bases from V and 4 bases from J; junction bases left unmatched: 2. Germline V gene sequence: CDR1 SGHTA, CDR2 FQGNSA. This CDR3 is CASSRDSYGYTF. The CDR3 DNA reads as TGTGCCAGCAGTAGGGACAGCTATGGCTACACCTTC.

This clonotype has a single count. This rearrangement joins TRBV19 to TRBJ2-3; 10 bases are a match to TRBD1. The J segment lost 2 bases and the V segment lost 10 bases, leaving 12 bases of the junction unmatched. Per the germline V gene, CDR1 is LNHDA and CDR2 is SQIVND (reference sequence). The CDR3 is 16 residues long. CDR3 protein: CATRRQGASATDTQYF. CDR3 bases: TGTGCCACACGAAGACAGGGGGCAAGCGCCACAGATACGCAGTATTTT.